This T cell receptor (beta chain) was identified during a study of T cells in Graves' hyperthyroidism and ophthalmopathy. Fresh peripheral blood, around 9.3 ml of it, supplied the PBMCs. The investigators amplified TCR beta CDR3 regions from RNA transcripts. TCR CDR3 underwent first-round RT-PCR with the HTBI primer set. In TCRdb, the multiplex PCR reads were re-called with MiXCR into one record per CDR3 protein. The profile covers hundreds of thousands of distinct CDR3 sequences, with approximately 14% appearing a single time and around 13% taken by the ten largest. This CDR3 contains 15 residues. In germline, CDR1 is DFQATT, CDR2 SNEGSKA (reference sequence). Losses at the gene ends were 6 bases for V and 5 bases for J; bases not matched to a gene: 11. Notes on the study in general: Blood also held most thyroid clonotypes expanded beyond 0.001. The model identified upcoming ophthalmopathy a median roughly 6 months ahead of onset.

This clonotype has ten or more counts. Its antigen remains unknown. The specimen was blood. The TCR sequence derives from a woman aged 45-59 years with Graves' ophthalmopathy. J is TRBJ2-3 and V is TRBV20-1; 10 nucleotides line up with TRBD2. Written as DNA, the CDR3 is TGCAGTGCCAGAAGCGGGAGGGAGGCACAAGATACGCAGTATTTT. This codes for CSARSGREAQDTQYF.